This T cell receptor (beta chain) was profiled in a study of blood T cell repertoires in COVID-19. Background on the study: The origin of the acute and convalescent COVID-19 samples was the United States, Italy and Spain.

The germline V gene encodes CDR1 DFQATT and CDR2 SNEGSKA (reference sequence). This CDR3 region has 16 residues. Trimming shortened V by 3 bases and J by 3 bases, and 18 bases separated the two germline ends. The data were produced by immunoSEQ multiplex PCR, yet TCRdb's version contains in-frame clones alone and is incomplete. This table holds approximately 100,000 clones, 85% to 95% found once. This TCR came from a man aged 45 to 65 with active COVID-19. The specimen was peripheral blood. The rearrangement joins TRBV20-1 to TRBJ1-3, with D possibly matching TRBD1 (5 bases). As DNA, the CDR3 is TGCAGTGCTAGTAGGAAGAACAGGTTTGATGGAAACACCATATATTTT. Translating gives CSASRKNRFDGNTIYF.